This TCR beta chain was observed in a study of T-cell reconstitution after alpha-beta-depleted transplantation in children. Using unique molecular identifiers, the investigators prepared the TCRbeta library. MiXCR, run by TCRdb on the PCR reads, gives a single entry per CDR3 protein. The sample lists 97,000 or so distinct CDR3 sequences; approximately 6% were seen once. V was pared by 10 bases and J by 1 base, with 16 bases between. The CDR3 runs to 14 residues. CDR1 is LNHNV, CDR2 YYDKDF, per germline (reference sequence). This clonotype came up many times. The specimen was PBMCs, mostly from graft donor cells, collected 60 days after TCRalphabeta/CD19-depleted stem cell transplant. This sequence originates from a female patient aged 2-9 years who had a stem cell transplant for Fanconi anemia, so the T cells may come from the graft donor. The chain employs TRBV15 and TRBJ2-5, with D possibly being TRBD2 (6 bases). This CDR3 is CAIATRMVQETQYF. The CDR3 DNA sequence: TGTGCCATTGCGACTAGGATGGTCCAAGAGACCCAGTACTTC.